A selection of T cell receptor beta chains follows, all from one sample in a study of cytomegalovirus exposure and HLA in healthy donors. TCRdb keeps only in-frame clones here, not all; method: immunoSEQ multiplex PCR. The repertoire has about 190,000 clones, almost 75% of them found once; the top ten carry approximately 3.1%. Sequencing was carried out using PBMCs. These receptors all come from a woman in her thirties in good health and CMV-seropositive. CDR3s include the opening cysteine and the closing phenylalanine or tryptophan. Not every row has a clone size; where given, it reads once, few, many or a size class.

clone size	V gene	CDR3 length	J gene	CDR3 protein
NA	TRBV2	10	TRBJ2-4	CASSAGELYF
NA	TRBV2	15	TRBJ2-1	CASSDRGNELREQFF
NA	TRBV7-9	17	TRBJ2-5	CASSFHPDRAFQETQYF
NA	TRBV6-1	13	TRBJ2-7	CASSRDRDYEQYF
NA	TRBV28	15	TRBJ2-7	CASSKRGPGGYEQYF
few	TRBV4-2	16	TRBJ2-7	CASSPWASGGTYEQYF
NA	TRBV7-2	14	TRBJ2-5	CASGLELVQETQYF
NA	TRBV7-9	12	TRBJ1-1	CSSQGRNTEAFF
NA	TRBV6-1	14	TRBJ1-5	CAGGDERNNQPQHF
few	TRBV5-7	14	TRBJ2-5	CASSLAQGLKTQYF
NA	TRBV28	15	TRBJ2-7	CASSYGGSHWYEQYF
NA	TRBV27	15	TRBJ1-3	CASSVTGNSGNTIYF
NA	TRBV6-1	11	TRBJ2-1	CASSRGTEQFF
NA	TRBV5-5	15	TRBJ1-5	CASSRRRDDNQPQHF
NA	TRBV27	16	TRBJ2-5	CATASQGRLYQETQYF
NA	TRBV7-6	15	TRBJ2-5	CASRLLAGGEETQYF
NA	TRBV2	13	TRBJ1-4	CAHTPPGTEKLFF
NA	TRBV29-1	14	TRBJ2-7	CSVELAGSSYEQYF
once	TRBV18	14	TRBJ2-1	CASSPTDSYNEQFF
NA	TRBV2	14	TRBJ2-7	CASSEGLGRGEQYF
NA	TRBV19	14	TRBJ2-7	CASSMGTGPYEQYF
NA	TRBV12-2	18	TRBJ2-1	CASRLALLKGLEGNEQFF
NA	TRBV18	14	TRBJ2-2	CASSPIGGTGELFF
NA	TRBV2	19	TRBJ2-2	CASSPGTSGRALFSGELFF
medium-sized	TRBV5-6	18	TRBJ2-5	CASSLGRGSDRFLGTQYF
few	TRBV19	14	TRBJ2-3	CASSISTSTDTQYF
NA	TRBV5-1	15	TRBJ2-1	CASRPLAGEGNEQFF
NA	TRBV28	12	TRBJ2-1	CASSRAGTAQFF
few	TRBV2	15	TRBJ2-7	CASSENAATTYEQYF
NA	TRBV27	13	NA	CASSLKLASEQYF
NA	TRBV29-1	13	TRBJ2-3	CSVEETKPDTQYF
NA	TRBV15	16	TRBJ2-1	CATSRDLQREGTEQFF
NA	TRBV5-1	15	TRBJ2-2	CASSLAQGPLRELFF
NA	TRBV5-1	16	TRBJ2-3	CASSAGSGRIADTQYF
NA	TRBV10-1	15	TRBJ2-7	CASLGAPDGSYEQYF
NA	TRBV28	14	TRBJ1-5	CASSPGMGNQPQHF
NA	TRBV27	13	TRBJ2-7	CASRTTGFGEQYF
once	TRBV7-6	15	TRBJ1-2	CASSPPPGTGLGYTF
NA	TRBV7-6	14	TRBJ1-1	CASSPNRDHTEAFF
few	TRBV5-1	13	TRBJ1-1	CASSLGQVTEAFF
NA	TRBV5-6	16	TRBJ2-3	CASSSQGLLGTDTQYF
NA	TRBV15	18	TRBJ2-6	CATTFTGTATSGANVLTF
NA	TRBV28	11	TRBJ2-7	CASSFRYEQYF
NA	TRBV7-6	15	TRBJ2-1	CASSDRLAAYNEQFF
few	TRBV19	12	TRBJ2-7	CATGTSRYEQYF
few	TRBV15	15	TRBJ2-7	CATSRNRGLAYEQYF
NA	TRBV19	14	TRBJ2-6	CASSTRGGANVLTF
NA	TRBV7-9	16	TRBJ2-2	CASSPRTSGNTGELFF
NA	TRBV29-1	14	TRBJ2-3	CSVTGTVGTDTQYF
NA	TRBV5-1	14	TRBJ2-7	CASSLATGSYEQYF
NA	TRBV5-5	15	TRBJ2-3	CASRFITGRTDTQYF
NA	TRBV27	14	TRBJ2-7	CASRTSGKRYEQYF
NA	TRBV11-1	12	TRBJ2-5	CASSFNSETQYF
NA	TRBV6-1	15	TRBJ2-7	CASSESAGGPYEQYF